This T cell receptor (beta chain) was sequenced in a study of blood T cell repertoires in COVID-19. At the level of the study: T cells, B-cell-depleted T cells, or PBMCs supplied cDNA or gDNA.

Produced via immunoSEQ multiplex PCR; TCRdb's table is partial and in-frame only. The data contain 290,000 or so clones, 85% to 90% of them singletons. A remark on this clone: Other DNA sequences of this sample code for an identical CDR3.

The trim removed 0 bases at V and 4 bases at J, leaving 3 bases unmatched. This CDR3 has 14 residues. CDR1 is SGDLS, CDR2 YYNGEE, per germline. The J gene is TRBJ2-7, the V gene TRBV9; 8 bases are a match to TRBD1. The origin of this receptor is an older man with acute or convalescent COVID-19. The specimen sequenced was peripheral blood. Here the CDR3 reads CASSVGQGAYEQYF. The CDR3 nucleotides are TGTGCCAGCAGCGTAGGGCAGGGGGCGTACGAGCAGTACTTC.